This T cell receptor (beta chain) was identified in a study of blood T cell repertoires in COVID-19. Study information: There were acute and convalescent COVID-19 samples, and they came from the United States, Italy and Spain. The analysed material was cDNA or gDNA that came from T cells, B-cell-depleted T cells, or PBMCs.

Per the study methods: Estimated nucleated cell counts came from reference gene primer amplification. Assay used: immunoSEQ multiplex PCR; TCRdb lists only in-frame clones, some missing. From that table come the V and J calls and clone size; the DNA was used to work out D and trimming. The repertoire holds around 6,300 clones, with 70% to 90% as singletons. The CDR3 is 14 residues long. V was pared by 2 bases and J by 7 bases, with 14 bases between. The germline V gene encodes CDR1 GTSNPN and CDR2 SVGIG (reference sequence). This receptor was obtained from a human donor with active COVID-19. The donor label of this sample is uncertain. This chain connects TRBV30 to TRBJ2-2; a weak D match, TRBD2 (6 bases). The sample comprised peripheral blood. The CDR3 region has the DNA TGTGCCTGGAGTATATCACCGGAGGGCGGGGAGCTGTTTTTT. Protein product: CAWSISPEGGELFF.